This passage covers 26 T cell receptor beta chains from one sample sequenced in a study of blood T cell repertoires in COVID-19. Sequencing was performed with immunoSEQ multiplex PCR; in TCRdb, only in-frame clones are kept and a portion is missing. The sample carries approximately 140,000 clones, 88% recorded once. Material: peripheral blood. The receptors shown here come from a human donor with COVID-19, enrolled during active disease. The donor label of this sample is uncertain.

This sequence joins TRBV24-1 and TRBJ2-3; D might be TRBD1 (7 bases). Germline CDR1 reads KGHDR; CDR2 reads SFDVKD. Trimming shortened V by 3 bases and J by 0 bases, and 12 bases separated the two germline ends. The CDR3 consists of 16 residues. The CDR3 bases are TGTGCCACCAGTGATCCAGCAGGGGGGAGCACAGATACGCAGTATTTT. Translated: CATSDPAGGSTDTQYF.

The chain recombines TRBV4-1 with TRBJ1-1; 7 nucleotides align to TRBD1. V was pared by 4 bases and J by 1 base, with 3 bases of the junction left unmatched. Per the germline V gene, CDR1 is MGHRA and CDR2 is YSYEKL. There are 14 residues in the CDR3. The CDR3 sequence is CASSLRTGNTEAFF. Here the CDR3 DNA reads TGCGCCAGCAGCCTCCGGACAGGGAACACTGAAGCTTTCTTT.

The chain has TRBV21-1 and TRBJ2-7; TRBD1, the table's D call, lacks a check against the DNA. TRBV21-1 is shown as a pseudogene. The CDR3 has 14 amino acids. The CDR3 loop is CASSKAVQGYEQYF. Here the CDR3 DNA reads TGTGCCAGCAGCAAAGCGGTACAGGGCTACGAGCAGTACTTC.

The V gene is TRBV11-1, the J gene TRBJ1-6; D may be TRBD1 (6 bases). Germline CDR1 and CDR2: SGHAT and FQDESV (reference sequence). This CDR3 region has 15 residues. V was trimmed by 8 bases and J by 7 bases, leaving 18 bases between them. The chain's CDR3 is CASAYAGAWNSPLHF. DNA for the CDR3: TGTGCCAGCGCTTACGCGGGGGCGTGGAATTCACCCCTCCACTTT.

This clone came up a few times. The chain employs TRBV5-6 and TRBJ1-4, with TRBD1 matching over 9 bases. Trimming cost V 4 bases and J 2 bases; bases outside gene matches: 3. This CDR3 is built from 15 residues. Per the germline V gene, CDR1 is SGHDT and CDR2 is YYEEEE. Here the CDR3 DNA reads TGTGCCAGCAGCCACACAGGGGGCACTAATGAAAAACTGTTTTTT. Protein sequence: CASSHTGGTNEKLFF.

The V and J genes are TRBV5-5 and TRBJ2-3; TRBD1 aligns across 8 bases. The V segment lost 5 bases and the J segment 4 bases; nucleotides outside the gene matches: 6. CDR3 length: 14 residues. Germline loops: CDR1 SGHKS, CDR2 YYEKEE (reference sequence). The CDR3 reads CASRTGVDSDTQYF. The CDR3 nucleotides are TGTGCCAGCAGGACAGGGGTCGATTCAGATACGCAGTATTTT.

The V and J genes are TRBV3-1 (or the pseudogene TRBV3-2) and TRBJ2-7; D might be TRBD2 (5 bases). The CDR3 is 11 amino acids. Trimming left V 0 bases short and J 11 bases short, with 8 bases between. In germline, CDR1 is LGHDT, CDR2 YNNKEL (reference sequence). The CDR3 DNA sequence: TGTGCCAGCAGCCAAGAACTAGTAAAGTACTTC. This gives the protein CASSQELVKYF.

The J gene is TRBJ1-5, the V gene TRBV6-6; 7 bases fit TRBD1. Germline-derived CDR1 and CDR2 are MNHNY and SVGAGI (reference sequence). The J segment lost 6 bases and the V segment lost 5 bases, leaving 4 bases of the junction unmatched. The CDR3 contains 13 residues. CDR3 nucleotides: TGTGCCAGCAGTCGAGGACAGGCTCAGCCCCAGCATTTT. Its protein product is CASSRGQAQPQHF.

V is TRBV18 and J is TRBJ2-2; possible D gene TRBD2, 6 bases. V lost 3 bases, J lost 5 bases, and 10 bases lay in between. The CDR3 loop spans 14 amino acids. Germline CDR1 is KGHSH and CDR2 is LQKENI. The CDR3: CASSPRGDTGELFF. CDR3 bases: TGTGCCAGCTCACCCCGCGGGGATACCGGGGAGCTGTTTTTT.

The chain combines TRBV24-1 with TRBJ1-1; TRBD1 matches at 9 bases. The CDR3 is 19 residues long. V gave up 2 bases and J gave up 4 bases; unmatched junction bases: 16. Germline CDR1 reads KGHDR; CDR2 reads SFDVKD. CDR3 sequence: CATSDSTGGSIPTSTEAFF. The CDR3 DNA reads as TGTGCCACCAGTGATTCCACAGGGGGCAGTATCCCAACGAGCACTGAAGCTTTCTTT.

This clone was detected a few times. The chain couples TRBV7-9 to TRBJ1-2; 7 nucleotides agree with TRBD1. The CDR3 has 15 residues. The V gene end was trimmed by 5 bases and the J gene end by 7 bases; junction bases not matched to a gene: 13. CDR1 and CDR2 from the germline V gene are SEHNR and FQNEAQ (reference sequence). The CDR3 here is CASSPGQAVTSGYTF. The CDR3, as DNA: TGTGCCAGCAGCCCCGGACAGGCGGTGACTAGTGGCTACACCTTC.

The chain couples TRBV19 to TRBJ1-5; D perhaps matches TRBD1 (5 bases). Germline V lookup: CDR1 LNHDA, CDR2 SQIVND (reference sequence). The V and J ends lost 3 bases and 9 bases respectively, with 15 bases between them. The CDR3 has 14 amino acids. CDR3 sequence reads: CASSMGREASPQHF. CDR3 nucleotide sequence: TGTGCCAGTAGTATGGGCAGGGAGGCGTCGCCCCAGCATTTT.

CDR3 bases: TGTGCCAGCAGCGACCGGGGAACCTATAGCAATCAGCCCCAGCATTTT. Protein: CASSDRGTYSNQPQHF. The chain is built from TRBV6-2 or TRBV6-3 and TRBJ1-5; D call uncertain. Germline loops: CDR1 MNHEY, CDR2 SVGEGT. Trimming pared 6 bases from V and 0 bases from J, leaving 15 bases between. This CDR3 spans 16 amino acids.

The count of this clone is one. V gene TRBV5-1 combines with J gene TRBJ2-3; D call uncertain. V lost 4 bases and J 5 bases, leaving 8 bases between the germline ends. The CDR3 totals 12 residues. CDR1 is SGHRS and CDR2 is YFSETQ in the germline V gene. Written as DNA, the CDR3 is TGCGCCAGCAGCACAACAGAAGATACGCAGTATTTT. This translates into CASSTTEDTQYF.

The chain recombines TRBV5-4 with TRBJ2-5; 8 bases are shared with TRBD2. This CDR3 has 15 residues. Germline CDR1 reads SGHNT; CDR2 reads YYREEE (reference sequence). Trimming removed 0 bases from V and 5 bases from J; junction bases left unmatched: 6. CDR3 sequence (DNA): TGTGCCAGCAGCTTGGCAGTAGCGGGGCTGGAGACCCAGTACTTC. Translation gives CASSLAVAGLETQYF.

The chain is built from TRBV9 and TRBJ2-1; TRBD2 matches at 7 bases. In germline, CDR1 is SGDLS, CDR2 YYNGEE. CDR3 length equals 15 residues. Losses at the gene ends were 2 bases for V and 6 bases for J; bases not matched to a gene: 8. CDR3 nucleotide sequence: TGTGCCAGCAGCGTTCGACGGGGGGAGGGCAATGAGCAGTTCTTC. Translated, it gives CASSVRRGEGNEQFF.

This CDR3 is CASSSPGLVFWDTQYF. The CDR3, as DNA: TGTGCCAGCAGCTCGCCGGGACTAGTTTTCTGGGATACGCAGTATTTT. The rearrangement uses TRBV21-1 and TRBJ2-3; TRBD2, the D gene given by the table, was not confirmed from the DNA. TRBV21-1 is flagged as a pseudogene. The CDR3 is 16 amino acids.

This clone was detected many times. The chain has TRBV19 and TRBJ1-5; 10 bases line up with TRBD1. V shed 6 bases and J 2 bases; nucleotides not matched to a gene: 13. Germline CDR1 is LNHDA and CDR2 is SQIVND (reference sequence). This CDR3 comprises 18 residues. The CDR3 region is CASRTGGQGFLGNQPQHF. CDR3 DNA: TGTGCCAGTAGGACGGGGGGACAGGGGTTTTTGGGCAATCAGCCCCAGCATTTT.

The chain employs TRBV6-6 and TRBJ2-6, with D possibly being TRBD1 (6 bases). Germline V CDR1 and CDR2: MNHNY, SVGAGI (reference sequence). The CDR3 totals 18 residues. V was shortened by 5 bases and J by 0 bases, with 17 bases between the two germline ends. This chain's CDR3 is CASSLRWGRSSGANVLTF. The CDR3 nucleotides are TGTGCCAGCAGTCTCCGATGGGGGCGCTCCTCTGGGGCCAACGTCCTGACTTTC.

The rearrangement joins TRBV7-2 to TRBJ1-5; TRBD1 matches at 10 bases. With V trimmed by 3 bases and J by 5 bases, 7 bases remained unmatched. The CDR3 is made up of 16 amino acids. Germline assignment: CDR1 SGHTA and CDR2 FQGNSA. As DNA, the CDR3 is TGTGCCAGCAGCTTCCTTGGGACAGGGGCTGATCAGCCCCAGCATTTT. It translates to CASSFLGTGADQPQHF.

The DNA of the CDR3 is TGCGCCAGCAGCTCCCTCTACGAGCAGTACTTC. Amino acid sequence: CASSSLYEQYF. The J gene is TRBJ2-7, the V gene TRBV5-1; D unclear. Germline CDR1 and CDR2: SGHRS and YFSETQ. CDR3 length equals 11 residues. V was pared by 3 bases and J by 3 bases, with 4 bases between.

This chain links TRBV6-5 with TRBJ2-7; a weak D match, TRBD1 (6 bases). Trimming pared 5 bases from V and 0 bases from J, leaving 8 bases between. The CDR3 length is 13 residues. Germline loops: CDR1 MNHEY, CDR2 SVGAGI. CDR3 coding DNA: TGTGCCAGCAGTACAGGGAGCTCCTACGAGCAGTACTTC. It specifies CASSTGSSYEQYF.

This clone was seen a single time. In DNA, the CDR3 is TGTGCCAGCAGTTCGACAGGGGGCACGATTGAAAAACTGTTTTTT. This encodes CASSSTGGTIEKLFF. The chain uses TRBV27 and TRBJ1-4, with TRBD1 matching over 10 bases. Germline V gene sequence: CDR1 MNHEY, CDR2 SMNVEV (reference sequence). The CDR3 runs to 15 residues. V lost 4 bases and J lost 7; bases outside the gene matches: 6.

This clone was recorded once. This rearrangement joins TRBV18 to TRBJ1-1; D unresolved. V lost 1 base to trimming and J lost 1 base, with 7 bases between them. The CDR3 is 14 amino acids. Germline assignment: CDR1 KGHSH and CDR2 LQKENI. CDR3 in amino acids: CASSPQESNTEAFF. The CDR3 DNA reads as TGTGCCAGCTCACCACAGGAGTCGAACACTGAAGCTTTCTTT.

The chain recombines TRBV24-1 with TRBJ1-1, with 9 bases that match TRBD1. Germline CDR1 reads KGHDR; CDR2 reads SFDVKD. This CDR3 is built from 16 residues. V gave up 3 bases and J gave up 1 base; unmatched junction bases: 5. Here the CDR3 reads CATSDDPTGGNTEAFF. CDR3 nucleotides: TGTGCCACCAGTGATGACCCGACAGGGGGGAACACTGAAGCTTTCTTT.

CDR3 in DNA: TGTGCCAGCAGCGTCTGGACAGGAGTTAACTATGGCTACACCTTC. Protein sequence: CASSVWTGVNYGYTF. This chain uses TRBV2 with TRBJ1-2; 7 bases match TRBD1. V was clipped by 6 bases and J by 1 base; unmatched bases: 8. The CDR3 covers 15 residues. Germline CDR1 and CDR2: SNHLY and FYNNEI.